Each of the 2 T cell receptor beta chains below was sequenced from the same sample in a study of T cells in Graves' hyperthyroidism and ophthalmopathy. Template material for amplifying TCR beta CDR3 regions consisted of RNA transcripts. HTBI primers were used for first-round RT-PCR of the TCR CDR3. One entry per CDR3 protein results from TCRdb running MiXCR on the multiplex PCR reads. The repertoire holds 300,000 to 400,000 distinct CDR3 sequences, with about 21% as singletons. The specimen was blood. Receptors were obtained from a woman aged 50 to 60 with Graves' hyperthyroidism.

This clonotype was found many times. The genes are TRBV20-1 and TRBJ2-7; tentative D call: TRBD1 (5 bases). Germline values: CDR1 DFQATT, CDR2 SNEGSKA (reference sequence). The length of the CDR3 is 12 residues. Trimming shortened V by 4 bases and J by 4 bases, and 11 bases separated the two germline ends. This CDR3 is CSATNRGYEQYF. The CDR3 coding sequence is TGCAGTGCTACAAATAGGGGTTACGAGCAGTACTTC.

This clonotype occurred a few times. The rearrangement joins TRBV2 to TRBJ2-1; 9 bases map to TRBD2. The ends lost 8 bases at V and 5 bases at J; junction bases unmatched: 4. Germline V gene lookup returns CDR1 SNHLY and CDR2 FYNNEI. This CDR3 is built from 13 residues. Here the CDR3 reads CASASGANNEQFF. CDR3 in DNA: TGTGCCAGCGCTAGCGGGGCGAACAATGAGCAGTTCTTC.